This T cell receptor beta chain derives from a study of tumor-infiltrating lymphocytes in primary liver carcinoma. Study summary: Cases comprised patients with primary liver carcinoma who received surgical resection. Tumor staging was T1-T3 N0M0; sizes spanned 4.2 to 10 cm across.

The CDR3 is 14 amino acids. As regards this clonotype: Sequence at one end of the junction differs from germline and may be a read error.

Both blood RNA, taken from unsorted whole blood, and germline DNA were extracted. Production of TCR beta cDNA used 500 ng total RNA together with a constant-region primer. TCR beta libraries came from three nested multiplex PCR rounds using slightly modified ARM-PCR. Investigators reported that the first two PCR rounds, at about 9 cycles each, used TRBV1-TRBV30 forward primers with a C-beta reverse primer. TCRdb reanalysed the multiplex PCR reads using MiXCR and keeps one entry per CDR3 protein. The sample carries 150,000 to 200,000 distinct CDR3 sequences, approximately 60% recorded once. The J gene is TRBJ2-7, the V gene TRBV12-3 or TRBV12-4; TRBD2 aligns across 12 bases. The sequence was obtained from a man in his forties or fifties with primary liver carcinoma and hepatitis B virus infection. The sequenced material came from peripheral blood. The CDR3 DNA reads as TGTGCCAGCAGTTCGACTAGCGGGAGCCTCAAGCATTACTTC. Translating gives CASSSTSGSLKHYF.